The source of this TCR beta chain is a study of beta chain features in type 1 diabetes. Whole-study results and caveats: For Type 1 diabetes patients, all four CD4+ subsets carried TCRB CDR3s that were moderately but significantly shorter.

The CDR3 length is 15 residues. CDR1 is MNHEY and CDR2 is SMNVEV in the germline V gene (reference sequence). With 3 bases clipped from V and 2 bases from J, the junction kept 6 bases outside the gene matches. For this clone: The antigen remains undetermined.

The sequenced template was cDNA made from the entire isolated RNA. Roughly 3.7 million reads, on average, came from each naive, central memory and regulatory T cell sample. Using immunoSEQ multiplex PCR, the repertoire was profiled, and TCRdb retains in-frame clones only, with some absent. The sample holds 900,000 or so clones; 17% are singletons and the top ten take 0.023%. The chain has TRBV27 and TRBJ2-5; 7 bases are shared with TRBD2. Sequencing was carried out using naive CD4+ T cells from blood. This TCR was sampled from a woman aged 18 to 35 in good health. This CDR3 is CASSLWEGLQETQYF. The CDR3 coding sequence is TGTGCCAGCAGTTTGTGGGAGGGCCTTCAAGAGACCCAGTACTTC.